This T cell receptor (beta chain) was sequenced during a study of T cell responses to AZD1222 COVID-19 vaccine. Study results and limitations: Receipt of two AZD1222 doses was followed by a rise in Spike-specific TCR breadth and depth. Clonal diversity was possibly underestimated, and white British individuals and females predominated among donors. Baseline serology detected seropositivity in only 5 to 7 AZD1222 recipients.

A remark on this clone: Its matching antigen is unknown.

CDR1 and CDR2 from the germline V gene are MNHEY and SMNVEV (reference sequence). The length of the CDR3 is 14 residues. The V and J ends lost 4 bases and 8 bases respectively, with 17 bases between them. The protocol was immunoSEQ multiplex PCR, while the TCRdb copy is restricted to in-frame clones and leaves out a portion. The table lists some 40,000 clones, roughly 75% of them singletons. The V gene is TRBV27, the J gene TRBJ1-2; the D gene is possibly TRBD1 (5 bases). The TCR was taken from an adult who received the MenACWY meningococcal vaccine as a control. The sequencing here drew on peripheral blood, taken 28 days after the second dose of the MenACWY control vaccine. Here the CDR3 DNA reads TGTGCCAGCAGTTCATACGACCAAGAGGGGGGCTACACCTTC. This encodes CASSSYDQEGGYTF.